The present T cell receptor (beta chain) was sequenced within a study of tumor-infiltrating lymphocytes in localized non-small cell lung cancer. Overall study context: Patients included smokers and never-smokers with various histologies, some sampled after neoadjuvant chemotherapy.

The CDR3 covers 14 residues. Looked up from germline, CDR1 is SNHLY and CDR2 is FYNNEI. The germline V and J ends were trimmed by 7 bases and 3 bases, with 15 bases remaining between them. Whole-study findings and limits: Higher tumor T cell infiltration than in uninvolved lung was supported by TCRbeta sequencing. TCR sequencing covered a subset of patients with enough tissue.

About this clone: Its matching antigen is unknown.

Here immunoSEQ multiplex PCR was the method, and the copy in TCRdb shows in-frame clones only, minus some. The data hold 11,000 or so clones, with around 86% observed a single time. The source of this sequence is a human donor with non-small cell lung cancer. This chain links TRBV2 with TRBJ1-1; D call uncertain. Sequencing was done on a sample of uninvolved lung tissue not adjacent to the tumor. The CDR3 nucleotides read TGTGCCAGCAAAACCGGACGTGGAGACACTGAAGCTTTCTTT. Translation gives CASKTGRGDTEAFF. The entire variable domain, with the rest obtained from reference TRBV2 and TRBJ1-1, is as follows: EPEVTQTPSHQVTQMGQEVILRCVPISNHLYFYWYRQILGQKVEFLVSFYNNEISEKSEIFDDQFSVERPDGSNFTLKIRSTKLEDSAMYFCASKTGRGDTEAFFGQGTRLTVV.